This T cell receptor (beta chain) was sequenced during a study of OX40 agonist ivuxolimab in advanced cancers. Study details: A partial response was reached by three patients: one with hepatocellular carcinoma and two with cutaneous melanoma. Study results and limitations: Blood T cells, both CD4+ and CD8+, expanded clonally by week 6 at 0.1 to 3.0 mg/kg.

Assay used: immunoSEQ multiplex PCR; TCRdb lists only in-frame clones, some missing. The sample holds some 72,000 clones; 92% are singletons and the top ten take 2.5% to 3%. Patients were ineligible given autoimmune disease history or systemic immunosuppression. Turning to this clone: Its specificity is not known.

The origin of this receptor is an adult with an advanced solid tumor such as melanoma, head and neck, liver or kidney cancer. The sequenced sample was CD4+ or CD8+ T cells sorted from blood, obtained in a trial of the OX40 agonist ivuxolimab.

This CDR3 reads CASTARGDNTGELFF. CDR3 nucleotides: TGTGCCAGCACCGCGAGGGGAGACAACACCGGGGAGCTGTTTTTT. The rearrangement links TRBV5-8 to TRBJ2-2; D possibly matches TRBD1 or TRBD2 (5 bases each). V was clipped by 6 bases and J by 2 bases, with 14 bases between them. The germline CDR1 and CDR2 sequences are SGHTS and YDEGEE. The CDR3 is 15 amino acids.